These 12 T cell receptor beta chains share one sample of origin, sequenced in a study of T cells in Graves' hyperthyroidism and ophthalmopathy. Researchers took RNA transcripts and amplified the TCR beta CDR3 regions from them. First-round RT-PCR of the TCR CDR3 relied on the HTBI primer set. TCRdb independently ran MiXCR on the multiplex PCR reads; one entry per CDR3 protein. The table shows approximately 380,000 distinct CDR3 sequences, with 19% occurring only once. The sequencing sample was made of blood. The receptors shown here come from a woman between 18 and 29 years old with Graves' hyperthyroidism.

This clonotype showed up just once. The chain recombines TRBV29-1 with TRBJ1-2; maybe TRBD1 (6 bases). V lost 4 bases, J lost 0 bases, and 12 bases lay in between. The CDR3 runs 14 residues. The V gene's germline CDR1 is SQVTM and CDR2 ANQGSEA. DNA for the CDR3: TGCAGCGTTGCCCGGCAGGGGACTAACTATGGCTACACCTTC. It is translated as CSVARQGTNYGYTF.

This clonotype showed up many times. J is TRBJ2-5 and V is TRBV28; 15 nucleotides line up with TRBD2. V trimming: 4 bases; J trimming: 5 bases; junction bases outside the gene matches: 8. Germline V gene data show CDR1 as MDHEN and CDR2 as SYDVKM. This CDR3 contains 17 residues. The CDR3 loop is CASSSSRTSGGAETQYF. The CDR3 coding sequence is TGTGCCAGCAGTTCTTCAAGGACTAGCGGGGGGGCGGAGACCCAGTACTTC.

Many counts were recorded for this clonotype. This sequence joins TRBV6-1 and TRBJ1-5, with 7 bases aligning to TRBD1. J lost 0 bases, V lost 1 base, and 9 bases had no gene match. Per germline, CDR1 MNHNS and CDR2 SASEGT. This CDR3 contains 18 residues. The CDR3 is CASSEEDRARFSNQPQHF. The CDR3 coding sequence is TGTGCCAGCAGTGAAGAAGACAGGGCCAGGTTTAGCAATCAGCCCCAGCATTTT.

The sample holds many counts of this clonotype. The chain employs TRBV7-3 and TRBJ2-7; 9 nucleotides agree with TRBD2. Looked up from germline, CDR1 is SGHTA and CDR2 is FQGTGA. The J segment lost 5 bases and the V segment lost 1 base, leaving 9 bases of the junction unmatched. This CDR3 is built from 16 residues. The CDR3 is CASSLSQLAGPNEQYF. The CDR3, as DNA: TGTGCCAGCAGCTTAAGTCAGCTAGCGGGGCCTAACGAGCAGTACTTC.

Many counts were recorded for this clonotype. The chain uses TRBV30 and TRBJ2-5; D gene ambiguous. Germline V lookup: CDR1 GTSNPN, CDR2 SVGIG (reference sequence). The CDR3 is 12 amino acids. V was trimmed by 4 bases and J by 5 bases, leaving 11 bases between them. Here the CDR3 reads CAWKELGETQYF. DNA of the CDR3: TGTGCCTGGAAGGAGTTAGGGGAGACCCAGTACTTC.

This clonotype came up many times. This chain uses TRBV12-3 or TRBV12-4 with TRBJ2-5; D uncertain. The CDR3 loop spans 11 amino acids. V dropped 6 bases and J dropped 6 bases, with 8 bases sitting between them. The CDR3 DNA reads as TGTGCCAGCAGCCGCTCCCAGACCCAGTACTTC. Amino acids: CASSRSQTQYF.

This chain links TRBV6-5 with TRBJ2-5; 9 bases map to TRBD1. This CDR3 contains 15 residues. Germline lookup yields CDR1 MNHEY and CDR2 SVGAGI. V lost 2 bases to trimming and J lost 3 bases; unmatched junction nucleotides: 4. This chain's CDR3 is CASSYTGGGKETQYF. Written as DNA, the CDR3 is TGTGCCAGCAGTTACACAGGGGGCGGGAAAGAGACCCAGTACTTC.

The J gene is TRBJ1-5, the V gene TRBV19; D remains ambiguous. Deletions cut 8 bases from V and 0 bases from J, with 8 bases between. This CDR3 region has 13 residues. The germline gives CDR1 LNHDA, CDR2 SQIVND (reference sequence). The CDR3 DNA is TGTGCCAGTGCGGGGTATAGCAATCAGCCCCAGCATTTT. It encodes CASAGYSNQPQHF.

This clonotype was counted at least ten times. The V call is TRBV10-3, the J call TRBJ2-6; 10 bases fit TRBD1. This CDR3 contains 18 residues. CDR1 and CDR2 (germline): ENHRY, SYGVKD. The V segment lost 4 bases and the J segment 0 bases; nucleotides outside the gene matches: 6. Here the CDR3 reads CAISGRQGASSGANVLTF. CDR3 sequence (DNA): TGTGCCATCAGTGGACGACAGGGGGCGAGCTCTGGGGCCAACGTCCTGACTTTC.

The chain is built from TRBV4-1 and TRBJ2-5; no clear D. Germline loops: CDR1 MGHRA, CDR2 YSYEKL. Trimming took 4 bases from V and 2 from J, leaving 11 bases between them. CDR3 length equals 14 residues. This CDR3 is CASSLRLKQETQYF. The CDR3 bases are TGCGCCAGCAGCCTAAGGTTAAAGCAAGAGACCCAGTACTTC.

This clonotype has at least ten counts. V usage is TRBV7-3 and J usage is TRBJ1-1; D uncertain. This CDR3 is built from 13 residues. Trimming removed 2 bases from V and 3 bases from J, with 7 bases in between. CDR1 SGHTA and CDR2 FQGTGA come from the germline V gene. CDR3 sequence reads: CASSLERDTEAFF. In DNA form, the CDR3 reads TGTGCCAGCAGCTTAGAACGGGACACTGAAGCTTTCTTT.

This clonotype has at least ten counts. CDR3 in amino acids: CASSSGTDYEQYF. DNA for the CDR3: TGTGCCAGCTCCTCGGGAACAGACTACGAGCAGTACTTC. V gene TRBV18 combines with J gene TRBJ2-7, with a weak D call TRBD2 (5 bases). Germline CDR1 KGHSH, CDR2 LQKENI. Trimming shortened V by 6 bases and J by 3 bases, and 12 bases separated the two germline ends. The CDR3 has 13 residues. Drawing the rest from reference TRBV18 and TRBJ2-7, the complete variable domain is NAGVMQNPRHLVRRRGQEARLRCSPMKGHSHVYWYRQLPEEGLKFMVYLQKENIIDESGMPKERFSAEFPKEGPSILRIQQVVRGDSAAYFCASSSGTDYEQYFGPGTRLTVT.